Below, 29 T cell receptor beta chains from the same sample are listed, as sequenced in a study of T cells in localized non-small cell lung cancer (dated by TCRdb to 2019 to 2021). The library was built by means of the immunoSEQ multiplex PCR assay. TCRdb carries this immuneACCESS record with in-frame sequences only. Its versions omit some clonotypes, under half of them owing to an unresolved V gene in the studies checked, with the rest unexplained. A total of about 43,000 clones appear in this sample, 91% of them only once. Jointly, the top ten make up approximately 10% of the sample. Here the sequenced sample was PBMCs, taken before any cancer treatment. Every receptor here comes from a woman aged 35-75 years with stage II lung adenocarcinoma.

CDR3 in DNA: TGTGCCAGCAGCCCGGGACTAGCGGGGAGCACAGATACGCAGTATTTT. Its translation is CASSPGLAGSTDTQYF. The V and J genes are TRBV7-9 and TRBJ2-3; 13 bases align to TRBD2. V dropped 5 bases and J dropped 0; count of bases not matched to a gene: 2. The CDR3 covers 16 residues. Germline assignment: CDR1 SEHNR and CDR2 FQNEAQ (reference sequence).

In this sample, this clone turned up once. This chain connects TRBV5-1 to TRBJ2-3; TRBD1 or TRBD2 may be the D gene (5 bases each). The CDR3 has 16 amino acids. V gave up 0 bases and J gave up 0 bases, with 11 bases separating them. From germline, CDR1 is SGHRS and CDR2 YFSETQ. DNA of the CDR3: TGCGCCAGCAGCTTGGGCTGGGGGTCTAGCACAGATACGCAGTATTTT. This gives the protein CASSLGWGSSTDTQYF.

J is TRBJ1-1 and V is TRBV19; 9 bases line up with TRBD1. CDR3 size: 15 residues. V was clipped by 10 bases and J by 0 bases; unmatched bases: 9. The V gene's germline CDR1 is LNHDA and CDR2 SQIVND (reference sequence). This chain's CDR3 is CATTGGREMNTEAFF. The DNA for the CDR3 is TGTGCCACCACAGGGGGCAGGGAGATGAACACTGAAGCTTTCTTT.

This sequence joins TRBV2 and TRBJ1-2; 7 nucleotides align to TRBD1. Germline V gives CDR1 SNHLY, CDR2 FYNNEI. The CDR3 has 14 amino acids. J gave up 3 bases and V 4 bases, and 5 bases lay outside the gene matches. In nucleotides, the CDR3 is TGTGCCAGCAGTGGAAGAGGGGGCGACTATGGCTACACCTTC. Translated: CASSGRGGDYGYTF.

The chain joins TRBV6-5 to TRBJ1-1; D is uncertain. Germline V gene lookup returns CDR1 MNHEY and CDR2 SVGAGI. The V gene lost 7 bases and the J gene lost 0 bases, with 12 bases spanning the gap. The CDR3 length is 14 residues. The CDR3 is CASTPSTLNTEAFF. CDR3 coding DNA: TGTGCCAGCACCCCCTCGACATTGAACACTGAAGCTTTCTTT.

This chain joins TRBV28 and TRBJ2-5, with TRBD1 identical over 7 bases. The CDR3 is 14 amino acids. Germline loops: CDR1 MDHEN, CDR2 SYDVKM. V was clipped by 8 bases and J by 1 base; unmatched bases: 7. CDR3 nucleotides: TGTGCCAGCGCGAACAGGGGTTCCCAAGAGACCCAGTACTTC. As protein: CASANRGSQETQYF.

The V gene is TRBV18, the J gene TRBJ1-2; 7 nucleotides agree with TRBD1. The CDR3 consists of 14 residues. The V segment lost 6 bases and the J segment 2 bases; nucleotides outside the gene matches: 6. Germline assignment: CDR1 KGHSH and CDR2 LQKENI. CDR3: CASSPARGNYGYTF. In nucleotides, the CDR3 is TGTGCCAGCTCCCCCGCCAGGGGGAACTATGGCTACACCTTC.

The V and J genes are TRBV12-2 and TRBJ1-3; TRBD1, the table's D call, was not compared with the DNA. TRBV12-2 corresponds to a pseudogene. CDR3 length equals 19 residues. CDR3 residues: CASRFLPRFTGSSGNTIYF. CDR3 DNA sequence: TGTGCAAGTCGCTTCCTTCCCCGTTTTACAGGGAGCTCTGGAAACACCATATATTTT.

DNA of the CDR3: TGTGCCAGCTCACTGGGACAGAAAGAGACCCAGTACTTC. Amino acid sequence: CASSLGQKETQYF. V and J are TRBV18 and TRBJ2-5; 7 bases line up with TRBD1. CDR1 and CDR2 (germline): KGHSH, LQKENI. Germline trimming cut 4 bases from V and 3 bases from J; bases unmatched to any gene: 2. The CDR3 has 13 amino acids.

The DNA for the CDR3 is TGTGCCAGCAGCTTATACAGTGTATCGCAGGCAGCTTTCTTT. Protein sequence: CASSLYSVSQAAFF. The rearrangement links TRBV11-1 to TRBJ1-1; D is ambiguous. CDR1 SGHAT and CDR2 FQDESV come from the germline V gene (reference sequence). Trimming cost V 2 bases and J 10 bases, with 17 bases left between them. This CDR3 contains 14 residues.

The V call is TRBV6-6, the J call TRBJ2-7; possibly TRBD1 or TRBD2 for D (5 bases each). This CDR3 contains 16 residues. V was clipped by 2 bases and J by 4 bases, with 18 bases between them. Germline CDR1 and CDR2: MNHNY and SVGAGI (reference sequence). The CDR3 sequence is CASSYGDGNDGYEQYF. The CDR3 DNA reads TGTGCCAGCAGTTACGGGGACGGAAACGACGGTTACGAGCAGTACTTC.

The V and J genes are TRBV9 and TRBJ1-1; D may be TRBD1 (6 bases). This CDR3 is 14 amino acids long. CDR1 and CDR2 from the germline V gene are SGDLS and YYNGEE. The V end was cut by 0 bases, the J end by 1 base, with 7 bases between. The CDR3 protein is CASSVGGQNTEAFF. CDR3 coding DNA: TGTGCCAGCAGCGTAGGGGGACAGAACACTGAAGCTTTCTTT.

The chain combines TRBV6-1 with TRBJ2-1; D ambiguous. Trimming removed 0 bases from V and 15 bases from J, with 6 bases in between. CDR3 length: 10 residues. Germline CDR1 reads MNHNS; CDR2 reads SASEGT. Written as DNA, the CDR3 is TGTGCCAGCAGTGAAGCGCAGCTGTTCTTC. The encoded protein is CASSEAQLFF.

The V call is TRBV28, the J call TRBJ1-2; D is undetermined. V shed 10 bases and J shed 8 bases, with 20 bases lying between them. CDR1 and CDR2 from the germline V gene are MDHEN and SYDVKM. This CDR3 spans 13 amino acids. DNA of the CDR3: TGTGCCATCTTATCGACGGGCTCCAGGGGCTACACCTTC. Its protein is CAILSTGSRGYTF.

The V gene is TRBV28, the J gene TRBJ2-7, with TRBD1 matching over 9 bases. The V gene end was trimmed by 8 bases and the J gene end by 5 bases; junction bases not matched to a gene: 13. This CDR3 is 15 amino acids long. The germline V gene encodes CDR1 MDHEN and CDR2 SYDVKM. CDR3 residues: CASRPGGDRANEQYF. In DNA form, the CDR3 reads TGTGCCAGCCGACCGGGTGGGGACAGGGCAAACGAGCAGTACTTC.

The CDR3 spells CASSLGVGAFSGNTIYF. The CDR3 nucleotides are TGTGCCAGCAGCTTAGGTGTAGGTGCCTTCTCTGGAAACACCATATATTTT. This chain uses TRBV11-2 with TRBJ1-3; no clear D. This CDR3 is built from 17 residues. Germline values: CDR1 SGHAT, CDR2 FQNNGV. The V end was cut by 1 base, the J end by 0 bases, with 13 bases between.

Only one count was recorded for this clone. The rearrangement uses TRBV19 and TRBJ2-3; no firm D call. Trimming left V 3 bases short and J 3 bases short, with 1 base between. CDR1 LNHDA and CDR2 SQIVND come from the germline V gene (reference sequence). The CDR3 loop spans 11 amino acids. The CDR3 nucleotides read TGTGCCAGTAGTATGACAGATACGCAGTATTTT. Its protein product is CASSMTDTQYF.

V usage is TRBV5-4 and J usage is TRBJ2-1; TRBD2 matches 8 bases. V lost 1 base to trimming and J lost 6 bases; unmatched junction nucleotides: 9. This CDR3 is built from 16 residues. Germline-derived CDR1 and CDR2 are SGHNT and YYREEE (reference sequence). In DNA form, the CDR3 reads TGTGCCAGCAGCTTGAACCGGGGCGGGAGGTTCAATGAGCAGTTCTTC. Amino acid sequence: CASSLNRGGRFNEQFF. Full variable domain (rest looked up from reference TRBV5-4 and TRBJ2-1): ETGVTQSPTHLIKTRGQQVTLRCSSQSGHNTVSWYQQALGQGPQFIFQYYREEENGRGNFPPRFSGLQFPNYSSELNVNALELDDSALYLCASSLNRGGRFNEQFFGPGTRLTVL.

This sequence joins TRBV7-9 and TRBJ1-3; the D gene is possibly TRBD1 (5 bases). The CDR3 runs 15 residues. Germline CDR1 SEHNR, CDR2 FQNEAQ (reference sequence). Trimming cost V 5 bases and J 0 bases, with 11 bases left between them. CDR3 nucleotides: TGTGCCAGCAGCGTAGGGGCGAGCTCTGGAAACACCATATATTTT. Translating it yields CASSVGASSGNTIYF.

The CDR3 bases are TGTGCCAGCAGTCCACCTTGGGGGAATGGCAATCAGCCCCAGCATTTT. It specifies CASSPPWGNGNQPQHF. This rearrangement joins TRBV28 to TRBJ1-5; the D gene is possibly TRBD1 (5 bases). Germline V gives CDR1 MDHEN, CDR2 SYDVKM. The CDR3 extends over 16 amino acids. Trimming removed 5 bases from V and 2 bases from J, with 16 bases in between.

This clone was detected only a few times. The J gene is TRBJ2-7, the V gene TRBV5-1; D is possibly TRBD1 (5 bases). Germline V lookup: CDR1 SGHRS, CDR2 YFSETQ. This CDR3 contains 13 residues. V was pared by 0 bases and J by 4 bases, with 8 bases between. CDR3 DNA sequence: TGCGCCAGCAGCTTGGCCCCAGGGTACGAGCAGTACTTC. This codes for CASSLAPGYEQYF. Based on the CDR3 plus reference TRBV5-1 and TRBJ2-7, the full variable domain is KAGVTQTPRYLIKTRGQQVTLSCSPISGHRSVSWYQQTPGQGLQFLFEYFSETQRNKGNFPGRFSGRQFSNSRSEMNVSTLELGDSALYLCASSLAPGYEQYFGPGTRLTVT.

The rearrangement uses TRBV4-1 and TRBJ2-3, with TRBD2 matching over 11 bases. V was clipped by 6 bases and J by 4 bases; unmatched bases: 9. The CDR3 is made up of 16 amino acids. Per germline, CDR1 MGHRA and CDR2 YSYEKL. CDR3 loop: CASRPRLAGKSDTQYF. As DNA, the CDR3 is TGCGCCAGCAGGCCCCGACTAGCGGGAAAGTCAGATACGCAGTATTTT.

V is TRBV6-1 and J is TRBJ2-7; 7 bases are a match to TRBD1. Germline CDR1 MNHNS, CDR2 SASEGT. The V gene end was trimmed by 6 bases and the J gene end by 12 bases; junction bases not matched to a gene: 8. There are 11 residues in the CDR3. The CDR3 bases are TGTGCCAGCAGCCCCGACAGGGAACTGTACTTC. Protein product: CASSPDRELYF.

The rearrangement uses TRBV11-2 and TRBJ1-4; D gene ambiguous. Per the germline V gene, CDR1 is SGHAT and CDR2 is FQNNGV. V gave up 5 bases and J gave up 3 bases, with 10 bases separating them. The CDR3 runs to 14 residues. CDR3 amino acids: CASSRPGPNEKLFF. The CDR3 DNA reads TGTGCCAGCAGCCGACCAGGTCCTAATGAAAAACTGTTTTTT.

The rearrangement links TRBV7-6 to TRBJ2-1; 10 bases map to TRBD1. The germline V gene has CDR1 SGHVS and CDR2 FNYEAQ. The CDR3 loop spans 17 amino acids. Trimming cost V 2 bases and J 8 bases; bases outside gene matches: 12. The DNA of the CDR3 is TGTGCCAGCAGCTTACAGGTGACGACAGGGGGCTTGGATGAGCAGTTCTTC. Translating gives CASSLQVTTGGLDEQFF.

For the CDR3, the DNA is TGTGCCAGCAGTTCGCCTGAGGGATCGGAGACCCAGTACTTC. Protein sequence: CASSSPEGSETQYF. This chain connects TRBV28 to TRBJ2-5; TRBD2 might be the D (5 bases). V lost 4 bases and J lost 5, with 14 bases in between. Looked up from germline, CDR1 is MDHEN and CDR2 is SYDVKM. The CDR3 covers 14 residues. Variable domain in full (rest from reference TRBV28 and TRBJ2-5): DVKVTQSSRYLVKRTGEKVFLECVQDMDHENMFWYRQDPGLGLRLIYFSYDVKMKEKGDIPEGYSVSREKKERFSLILESASTNQTSMYLCASSSPEGSETQYFGPGTRLLVL.

The chain combines TRBV6-5 with TRBJ1-5, with 7 bases identical to TRBD1. The CDR3 sequence is 14 residues long. V dropped 7 bases and J dropped 3; count of bases not matched to a gene: 6. CDR1 is MNHEY and CDR2 is SVGAGI in the germline V gene. CDR3 in DNA: TGTGCCAGCAAAACAGACAGGGACAATCAGCCCCAGCATTTT. Translating it yields CASKTDRDNQPQHF.

The rearrangement links TRBV7-9 to TRBJ2-1, with 8 bases identical to TRBD2. CDR3 length: 15 amino acids. J lost 2 bases, V lost 1 base, and 1 base had no gene match. The V gene's germline CDR1 is SEHNR and CDR2 FQNEAQ (reference sequence). The CDR3 region is CASSLGAGAYNEQFF. Here the CDR3 DNA reads TGTGCCAGCAGCTTAGGAGCGGGGGCCTACAATGAGCAGTTCTTC.

This clone came up once. This chain connects TRBV7-9 to TRBJ1-1, with D possibly TRBD1 on 5 matching bases. In germline, CDR1 is SEHNR, CDR2 FQNEAQ (reference sequence). V dropped 1 base and J dropped 1 base, with 10 bases sitting between them. CDR3 size: 15 residues. Written as DNA, the CDR3 is TGTGCCAGCAGCTTAGACGCAGGGACGAACACTGAAGCTTTCTTT. This sequence encodes CASSLDAGTNTEAFF.